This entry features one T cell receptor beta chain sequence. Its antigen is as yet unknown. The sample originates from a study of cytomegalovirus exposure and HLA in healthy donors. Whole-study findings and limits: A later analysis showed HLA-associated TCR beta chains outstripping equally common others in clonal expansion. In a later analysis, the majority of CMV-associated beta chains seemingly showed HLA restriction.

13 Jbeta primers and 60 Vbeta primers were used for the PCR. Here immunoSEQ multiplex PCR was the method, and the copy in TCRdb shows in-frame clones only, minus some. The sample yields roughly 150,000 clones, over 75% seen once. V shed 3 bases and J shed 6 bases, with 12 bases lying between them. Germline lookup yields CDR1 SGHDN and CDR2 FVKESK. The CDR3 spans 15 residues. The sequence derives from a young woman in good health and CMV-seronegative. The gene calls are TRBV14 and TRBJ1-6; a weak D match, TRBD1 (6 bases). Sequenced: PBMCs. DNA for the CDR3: TGTGCCAGCAGCCACCCAGCAGGGGCTAATTCACCCCTCCACTTT. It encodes CASSHPAGANSPLHF.